This TCR beta chain appears in the sequencing data of a study of response to subunit inactivated influenza vaccine. Study observations and caveats: The authors suggested that few new T cells are recruited per seasonal influenza vaccination.

This clonotype showed up just a few times. Its antigen is currently unknown. From the RT-PCR reads, TCRdb called clonotypes with MiXCR, one entry per CDR3 protein. The data contain 650,000 to 800,000 distinct CDR3 sequences, roughly 13% of them singletons. Germline CDR1 reads SGHTA; CDR2 reads FQGNSA. The CDR3 extends over 15 amino acids. V was trimmed by 5 bases and J by 4 bases, leaving 17 bases between them. The source was PBMCs from blood, collected around 15 days before vaccination. The source is a man in his forties or fifties who received an inactivated influenza vaccine. The gene calls are TRBV7-2 and TRBJ1-2; maybe TRBD1 (6 bases). Here the CDR3 DNA reads TGTGCCAGCAGCCCCAGGGGCAGGGGAGGCTATGGCTACACCTTC. Translating gives CASSPRGRGGYGYTF.